This record covers a single TCR beta chain. This sample is part of a study of Ad26.COV2.S vaccination and SARS-CoV-2 variants. The CDR3 spans 17 residues. CDR1 is LGHNA and CDR2 is YNFKEQ in the germline V gene. Trimming shortened V by 4 bases and J by 1 base, and 19 bases separated the two germline ends. Treatment: some 20 received Ad26.COV2.S at low or high dose, single or two shots; several received placebo; per-sample allocation not given. All samples were drawn on day 63, counting from the first vaccine or placebo injection. The method was immunoSEQ multiplex PCR; TCRdb's version includes in-frame clones alone and lacks a portion of them. The sample gives hundreds of thousands of clones, roughly 90% of which show up once; over 1.3% is in the top ten.

This receptor was taken from a person between 18 and 65 years old who received the Ad26.COV2.S COVID-19 vaccine or a placebo. Specimen: peripheral blood, collected in a trial of Ad26.COV2.S vaccine versus placebo. This chain uses TRBV4-2 with TRBJ1-1; D is perhaps TRBD1 (5 bases). The CDR3 bases are TGTGCCAGCAGCCCCAACGAAGGAATACAGGAGAACACTGAAGCTTTCTTT. Its translation: CASSPNEGIQENTEAFF.